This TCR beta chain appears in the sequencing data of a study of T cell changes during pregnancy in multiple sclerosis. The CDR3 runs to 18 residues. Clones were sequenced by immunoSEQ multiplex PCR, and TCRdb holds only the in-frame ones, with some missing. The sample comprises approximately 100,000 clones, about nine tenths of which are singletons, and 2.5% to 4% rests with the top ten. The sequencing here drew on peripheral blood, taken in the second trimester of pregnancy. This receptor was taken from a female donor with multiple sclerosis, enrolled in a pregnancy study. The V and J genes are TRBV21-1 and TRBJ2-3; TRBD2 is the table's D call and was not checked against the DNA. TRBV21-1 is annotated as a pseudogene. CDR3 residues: CASSKVGLTSGNPDTQYF. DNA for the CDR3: TGTGCCAGCAGCAAAGTGGGGTTGACTAGCGGGAATCCAGATACGCAGTATTTT.